This TCR beta chain was documented in a study of T cell responses to AZD1222 COVID-19 vaccine. Profiled with immunoSEQ multiplex PCR; TCRdb holds only in-frame clones, not every one. The sample lists more than 150,000 clones; 90% to 95% were seen once. Only one count was recorded for this clone. The CDR3 has 16 residues. Per the germline V gene, CDR1 is SGDLS and CDR2 is YYNGEE. Trimming stripped 4 bases from V and 3 bases from J, with 19 bases between. The sample here was peripheral blood, taken on day 0 of AZD1222 vaccination. The clonotype originates from an adult in good health. The gene calls are TRBV9 and TRBJ1-1; no definite D call. CDR3 DNA: TGTGCCAGCAGCCCCTCAACCGGGGTTTTGTACACTGAAGCTTTCTTT. Its protein product is CASSPSTGVLYTEAFF.